The rows below give T cell receptor beta chains drawn from one sample of a study of beta chain features in type 1 diabetes. The repertoire was sequenced with immunoSEQ multiplex PCR; TCRdb's copy has only in-frame clones and lacks some. Here the sample spans some 660,000 clones, 11% to 15% being singletons. Sequenced sample: naive CD4+ T cells from blood. These receptors originate from a man between 18 and 35 years old with type 1 diabetes. CDR3s include the opening cysteine and the closing phenylalanine or tryptophan. D genes are given only for firm matches. Some rows mark clone size as missing; the rest say once, few, many or name a class of expanded clone.

j_call clone_size d_call v_call cdr3_aa cdr3_nt
TRBJ1-2 once . TRBV7-6 CASTRDTAIYGYTF TGTGCCAGCACCCGGGACACCGCGATCTATGGCTACACCTTC
TRBJ1-1 few . TRBV5-1 CASSPPGDTEAFF TGCGCCAGCAGTCCACCCGGTGACACTGAAGCTTTCTTT
TRBJ2-5 . . TRBV29-1 CSAARGGETQYF TGCAGCGCCGCGAGAGGGGGAGAGACCCAGTACTTC
TRBJ1-1 . . TRBV5-4 CASSLGQFNTEAFF TGTGCCAGCAGCTTGGGACAGTTCAACACTGAAGCTTTCTTT
TRBJ2-7 few . TRBV7-9 CASSLVGGAYEQYF TGTGCCAGCAGCTTAGTTGGGGGAGCCTACGAGCAGTACTTC
TRBJ1-4 . . TRBV7-6 CASSLTGNNEKLFF TGTGCCAGCAGCTTAACAGGGAATAATGAAAAACTGTTTTTT
TRBJ1-2 few . TRBV4-2 CASSQPAGANYGYTF TGTGCCAGCAGCCAACCGGCAGGTGCCAACTATGGCTACACCTTC
TRBJ2-7 . TRBD1 TRBV7-2 CASSLTQGGEQYF TGTGCCAGCAGCTTAACACAGGGGGGAGAGCAGTACTTC
TRBJ2-3 . TRBD2 TRBV5-6 CASSSQTSARTDTQYF TGTGCCAGCAGCTCCCAGACTAGCGCCCGCACAGATACGCAGTATTTT
TRBJ1-4 . . TRBV7-9 CASNNRGATNEKLFF TGTGCCAGCAACAATCGGGGGGCAACTAATGAAAAACTGTTTTTT
TRBJ2-3 . . TRBV7-3 CASSKQGPDTQYF TGTGCCAGCAGCAAACAGGGCCCAGATACGCAGTATTTT
TRBJ2-5 . . TRBV5-6 CASSLYFQETQYF TGTGCCAGCAGCTTGTACTTCCAAGAGACCCAGTACTTC
TRBJ2-1 few TRBD1 TRBV23-1 CASRSGTGFNEQFF TGCGCCAGCCGTTCCGGGACAGGGTTCAATGAGCAGTTCTTC
TRBJ2-1 few . TRBV5-4 CASQGMNEQFF TGTGCCAGCCAGGGCATGAATGAGCAGTTCTTC
TRBJ1-4 . . TRBV6-5 CASSPAGAREKLFF TGTGCCAGCAGTCCTGCGGGGGCACGAGAAAAACTGTTTTTT
TRBJ2-7 few . TRBV27 CASSLKPGRNYEQYF TGTGCCAGCAGCTTAAAACCGGGACGGAATTACGAGCAGTACTTC
TRBJ1-6 few . TRBV7-3 CASSLRAQNSPLHF TGTGCCAGCAGCTTAAGGGCCCAAAATTCACCCCTCCACTTT
TRBJ2-3 . . TRBV2 CASSEKLGGTDTQYF TGTGCCAGCAGTGAGAAGCTAGGGGGCACAGATACGCAGTATTTT
TRBJ2-2 few . TRBV2 CASRGTGELFF TGTGCCAGCAGGGGTACCGGGGAGCTGTTTTTT
TRBJ2-7 few . TRBV29-1 CSARTFGYEQYF TGCAGCGCCCGGACCTTTGGGTACGAGCAGTACTTC
TRBJ2-7 . . TRBV5-1 CASSLSFGGTIVYEQYF TGCGCCAGCAGCTTGAGTTTCGGAGGGACAATCGTGTACGAGCAGTACTTC
TRBJ2-7 few . TRBV6-5 CASSYSRSYPASEQYF TGTGCCAGCAGTTACTCGCGGAGCTACCCAGCCTCCGAGCAGTACTTC
TRBJ2-5 few . TRBV5-4 CASSLEAAQETQYF TGTGCCAGCAGCTTGGAAGCGGCTCAAGAGACCCAGTACTTC